This paragraph reports one T cell receptor beta chain. The data derive from a study of blood T cell repertoires in COVID-19. Study overall: Material from acute and convalescent COVID-19 was sourced from the United States, Italy and Spain. Nucleic acid was either cDNA or gDNA, and it came from T cells, B-cell-depleted T cells, or PBMCs.

The germline gives CDR1 WSHSY, CDR2 SAAADI. The CDR3 sequence is 18 residues long. The V and J ends lost 3 bases and 2 bases, in that order; junction bases with no gene match: 1. Original processing notes: Scientists estimated how many nucleated cells there were by amplifying reference gene primers. The repertoire was sequenced with immunoSEQ multiplex PCR; TCRdb's copy has only in-frame clones and lacks some. That table is the source of V, J and clone size, and D and trimming were worked out from the DNA. This repertoire shows about 55,000 clones, over 75% found once; its top ten account for 5.5% to 8%.

The sample was peripheral blood. The chain carries TRBV10-2 and TRBJ2-6, with TRBD2 matching over 16 bases. The source of this sequence is a man aged 35 to 55 with acute or convalescent COVID-19. The CDR3, as DNA: TGCGCCAGCAGTGACGGGACTAGCGGGAGGGCTGGGGCCAACGTCCTGACTTTC. This gives the protein CASSDGTSGRAGANVLTF.